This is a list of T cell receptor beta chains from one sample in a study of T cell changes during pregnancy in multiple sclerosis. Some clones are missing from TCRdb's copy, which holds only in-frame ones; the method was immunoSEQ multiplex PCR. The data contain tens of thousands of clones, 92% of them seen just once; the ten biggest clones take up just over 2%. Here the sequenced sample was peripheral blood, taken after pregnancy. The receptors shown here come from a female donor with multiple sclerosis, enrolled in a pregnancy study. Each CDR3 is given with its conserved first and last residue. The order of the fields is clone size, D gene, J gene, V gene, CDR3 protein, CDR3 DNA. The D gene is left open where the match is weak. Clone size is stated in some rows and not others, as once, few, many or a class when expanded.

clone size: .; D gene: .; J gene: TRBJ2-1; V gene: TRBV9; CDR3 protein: CASSVAAGDDNEQFF; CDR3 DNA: TGTGCCAGCAGCGTAGCGGCAGGTGACGACAATGAGCAGTTCTTC
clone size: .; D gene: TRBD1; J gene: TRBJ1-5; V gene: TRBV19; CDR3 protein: CASSLRWDRVGWQPQHF; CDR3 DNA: TGTGCCAGTAGTCTGCGCTGGGACAGGGTAGGTTGGCAGCCCCAGCATTTT
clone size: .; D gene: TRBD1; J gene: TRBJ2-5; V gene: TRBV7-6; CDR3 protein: CASSSGQQETQYF; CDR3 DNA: TGTGCCAGCAGCTCGGGACAGCAAGAGACCCAGTACTTC
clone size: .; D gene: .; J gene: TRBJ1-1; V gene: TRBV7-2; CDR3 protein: CASSLKGGPVEAFF; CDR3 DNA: TGTGCCAGCAGCTTAAAAGGGGGACCAGTTGAAGCTTTCTTT
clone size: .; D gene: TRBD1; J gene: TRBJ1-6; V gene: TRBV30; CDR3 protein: CAWSARDRSNSPLHF; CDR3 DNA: TGTGCCTGGAGTGCCCGGGACAGGAGTAATTCACCCCTCCACTTT
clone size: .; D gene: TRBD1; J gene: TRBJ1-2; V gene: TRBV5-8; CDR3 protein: CASSFRGRDGYTF; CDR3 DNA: TGTGCCAGCAGCTTCAGGGGGCGAGATGGCTACACCTTC
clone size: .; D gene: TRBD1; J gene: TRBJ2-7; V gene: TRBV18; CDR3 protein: CASSPETGFHEQYF; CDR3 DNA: TGTGCCAGCTCACCAGAGACAGGGTTTCACGAGCAGTACTTC
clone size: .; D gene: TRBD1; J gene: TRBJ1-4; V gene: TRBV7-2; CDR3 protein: CASSLIPGQEEKLFF; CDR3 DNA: TGTGCCAGCAGCTTAATCCCGGGACAGGAAGAAAAACTGTTTTTT
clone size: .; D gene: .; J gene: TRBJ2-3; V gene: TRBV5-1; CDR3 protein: CASSSRLVSLTDTQYF; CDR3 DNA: TGCGCCAGCAGCTCCCGACTAGTAAGCCTCACAGATACGCAGTATTTT
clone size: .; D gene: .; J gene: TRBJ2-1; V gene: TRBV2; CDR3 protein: CAGTGYNEQFF; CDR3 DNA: TGTGCCGGAACAGGGTACAATGAGCAGTTCTTC
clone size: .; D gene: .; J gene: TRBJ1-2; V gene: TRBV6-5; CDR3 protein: CASSYSMDSEFTF; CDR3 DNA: TGTGCCAGCAGTTACTCGATGGACAGTGAATTCACCTTC
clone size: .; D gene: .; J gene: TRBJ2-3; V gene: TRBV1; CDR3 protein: CTSSMLAGGCTQYF; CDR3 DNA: TGCACCAGCAGCATGTTAGCGGGAGGTTGCACGCAGTATTTT
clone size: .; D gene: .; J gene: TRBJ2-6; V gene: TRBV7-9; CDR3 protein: CASSLNNQGSPGANVLTF; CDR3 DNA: TGTGCCAGCAGTCTTAACAACCAGGGGAGCCCTGGGGCCAACGTCCTGACTTTC
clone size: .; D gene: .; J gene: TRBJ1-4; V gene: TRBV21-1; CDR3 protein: CARVDRQNEKLFF; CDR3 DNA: TGTGCCCGAGTCGACAGACAGAATGAAAAACTGTTTTTT
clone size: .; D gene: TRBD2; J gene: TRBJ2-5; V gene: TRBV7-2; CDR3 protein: CASSLSSGGETQYF; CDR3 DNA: TGTGCCAGCAGCTTATCTAGCGGGGGGGAGACCCAGTACTTC
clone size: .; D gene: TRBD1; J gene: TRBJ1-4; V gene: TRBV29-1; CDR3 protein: CSVVTGEVESLFF; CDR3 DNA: TGCAGCGTCGTTACAGGGGAGGTAGAGTCGCTGTTTTTT
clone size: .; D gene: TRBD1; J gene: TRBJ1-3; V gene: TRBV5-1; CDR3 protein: CASSPRTGQNTIYF; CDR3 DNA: TGCGCCAGCAGCCCGCGGACAGGTCAAAACACCATATATTTT
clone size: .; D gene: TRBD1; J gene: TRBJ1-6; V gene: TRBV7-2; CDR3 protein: CASSLDRGTNSPLHF; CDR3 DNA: TGTGCCAGCAGCTTAGACAGGGGAACCAATTCACCCCTCCACTTT
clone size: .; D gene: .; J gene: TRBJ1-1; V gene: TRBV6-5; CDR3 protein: CASTSGNTEAFF; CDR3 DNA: TGTGCCAGCACGTCAGGGAACACTGAAGCTTTCTTT
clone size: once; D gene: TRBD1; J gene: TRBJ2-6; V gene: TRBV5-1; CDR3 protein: CASSLRGQIFSGANVLTF; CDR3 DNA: TGCGCCAGCAGCTTGAGGGGACAGATATTTTCTGGGGCCAACGTCCTGACTTTC
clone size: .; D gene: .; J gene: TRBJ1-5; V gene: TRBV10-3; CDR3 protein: CAISAGQKNQPQHF; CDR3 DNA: TGTGCCATCAGTGCAGGACAGAAAAATCAGCCCCAGCATTTT
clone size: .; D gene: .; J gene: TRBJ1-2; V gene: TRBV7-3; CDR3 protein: CASSMASGERGYTF; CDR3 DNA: TGTGCCAGCAGCATGGCCAGCGGGGAGAGGGGCTACACCTTC
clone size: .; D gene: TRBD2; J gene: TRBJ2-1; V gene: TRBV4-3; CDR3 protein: CASSQGTSSLLYNEQFF; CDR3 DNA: TGCGCCAGCAGCCAAGGGACTAGCTCCCTCCTATACAATGAGCAGTTCTTC
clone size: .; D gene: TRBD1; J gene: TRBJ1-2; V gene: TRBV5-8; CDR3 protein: CASSRAPVGTARNGYTF; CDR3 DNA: TGTGCCAGCAGCCGCGCCCCGGTGGGGACAGCGAGAAATGGCTACACCTTC
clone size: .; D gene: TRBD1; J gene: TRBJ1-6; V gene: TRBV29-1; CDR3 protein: CSVRGTGASNSPLHF; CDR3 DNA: TGCAGCGTGAGGGGGACAGGGGCGAGTAATTCACCCCTCCACTTT
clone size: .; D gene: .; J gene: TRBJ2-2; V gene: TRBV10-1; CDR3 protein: CASSEERAANTGELFF; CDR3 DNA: TGCGCCAGCAGTGAGGAGCGGGCCGCGAACACCGGGGAGCTGTTTTTT
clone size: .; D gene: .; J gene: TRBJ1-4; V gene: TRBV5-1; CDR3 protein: CASSRPSLTAQDEKLFF; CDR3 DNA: TGCGCCAGCAGCCGCCCATCTCTGACAGCTCAAGATGAAAAACTGTTTTTT
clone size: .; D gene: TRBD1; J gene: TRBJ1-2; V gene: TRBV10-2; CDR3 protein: CASSESRTGAYTF; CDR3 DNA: TGCGCCAGCAGTGAGTCGCGGACAGGGGCCTACACCTTC
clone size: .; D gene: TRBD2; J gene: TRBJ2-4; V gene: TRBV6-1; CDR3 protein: CASSRGGGNIQYF; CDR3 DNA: TGTGCCAGCAGTCGGGGGGGCGGAAACATTCAGTACTTC
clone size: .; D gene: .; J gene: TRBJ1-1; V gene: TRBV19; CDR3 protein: CASSIASPQAWAFF; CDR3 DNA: TGTGCCAGTAGTATAGCCTCCCCGCAGGCCTGGGCTTTCTTT
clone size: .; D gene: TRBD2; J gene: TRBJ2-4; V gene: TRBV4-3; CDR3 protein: CASSQDSAGGSIGNIQYF; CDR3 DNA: TGCGCCAGCAGCCAAGATTCGGCGGGGGGGTCCATCGGAAACATTCAGTACTTC
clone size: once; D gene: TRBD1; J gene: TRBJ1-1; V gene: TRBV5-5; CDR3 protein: CASSSQGGTEAFF; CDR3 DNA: TGTGCCAGCAGCTCCCAGGGGGGCACTGAAGCTTTCTTT
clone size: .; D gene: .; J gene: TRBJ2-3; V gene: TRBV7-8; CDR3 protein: CASSLVSGSDTQYF; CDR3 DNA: TGTGCCAGCAGCTTAGTCTCAGGGTCAGATACGCAGTATTTT